The 21 T cell receptor beta chains reported below all come from one sample, sequenced in a study of Ad26.COV2.S vaccination and SARS-CoV-2 variants. Treatment in this sample: around 19 received Ad26.COV2.S at low or high dose, single or two shots; about 5 received placebo; per-sample allocation not given. Samples were taken on day 63 after the first vaccine or placebo injection. Profiled with immunoSEQ multiplex PCR; TCRdb holds only in-frame clones, not every one. Among more than 400,000 clones, about 90% were seen once, and the ten largest hold roughly 3.9%. The specimen comprised peripheral blood, sampled in a trial of Ad26.COV2.S vaccine versus placebo. The receptors shown here come from a person between 18 and 65 years old who received the Ad26.COV2.S COVID-19 vaccine or a placebo.

CDR3 sequence reads: CASSFSREQYF. CDR3 bases: TGTGCCAGCAGTTTTAGCCGCGAGCAGTACTTC. The V gene is TRBV28, the J gene TRBJ2-7; no clear D gene. The germline CDR1 and CDR2 sequences are MDHEN and SYDVKM. The CDR3 totals 11 residues. V lost 3 bases and J lost 6, with 6 bases in between.

A note on this clone: Other nucleotide sequences from this sample produce the same CDR3. The CDR3 DNA is TGTGCCAGCAGCGTAGCAGGCACAGATACGCAGTATTTT. Translated: CASSVAGTDTQYF. The chain employs TRBV9 and TRBJ2-3; D is undetermined. Trimming removed 0 bases at V and 1 base at J, with 3 bases between. The CDR3 sequence is 13 residues long. Germline CDR1 SGDLS, CDR2 YYNGEE.

V gene TRBV3-1 (or the pseudogene TRBV3-2) combines with J gene TRBJ1-5; possibly TRBD1 for D (5 bases). V gave up 0 bases and J gave up 0 bases, with 12 bases separating them. The CDR3 is 17 amino acids. Germline CDR1 reads LGHDT; CDR2 reads YNNKEL (reference sequence). Here the CDR3 DNA reads TGTGCCAGCAGCCAAGAGAGGACACATTATAGCAATCAGCCCCAGCATTTT. Translated: CASSQERTHYSNQPQHF.

J is TRBJ2-3 and V is TRBV9; D ambiguous. V shed 4 bases and J shed 4 bases, with 13 bases lying between them. The CDR3 is made up of 14 amino acids. The V gene's germline CDR1 is SGDLS and CDR2 YYNGEE. DNA of the CDR3: TGTGCCAGCAGCCCCCGGCTGGGCTCAGATACGCAGTATTTT. This encodes CASSPRLGSDTQYF.

In DNA, the CDR3 is TGTGCCAGCACCCTACGGGACAGGGGGTTTCAGCCCCAGCATTTT. Translating gives CASTLRDRGFQPQHF. The V gene is TRBV6-5, the J gene TRBJ1-5; TRBD1 agrees at 11 bases. Germline V gene sequence: CDR1 MNHEY, CDR2 SVGAGI. CDR3 length equals 15 residues. Trimming at V came to 7 bases and at J to 6 bases, leaving 8 bases not matched to a gene.

The rearrangement joins TRBV27 to TRBJ2-1, with 12 bases identical to TRBD2. V shed 6 bases and J 0 bases; nucleotides not matched to a gene: 12. This CDR3 has 19 residues. Germline values: CDR1 MNHEY, CDR2 SMNVEV (reference sequence). The CDR3 sequence is CASSSPRLAGEGSYNEQFF. The CDR3 DNA follows: TGTGCCAGCAGCTCTCCACGACTAGCGGGAGAGGGCTCCTACAATGAGCAGTTCTTC.

CDR3 sequence reads: CASRKKLAEANTGELFF. The CDR3 region has the DNA TGTGCCAGCAGGAAAAAGTTGGCGGAAGCGAACACCGGGGAGCTGTTTTTT. The chain couples TRBV7-9 to TRBJ2-2; D not resolved. Germline loops: CDR1 SEHNR, CDR2 FQNEAQ (reference sequence). The CDR3 is 17 amino acids. Trimming removed 6 bases from V and 0 bases from J, with 17 bases in between.

The chain links TRBV4-2 to TRBJ1-1; D is ambiguous. The CDR3 has 13 residues. Deletions cut 4 bases from V and 8 bases from J, with 14 bases between. The germline V gene encodes CDR1 LGHNA and CDR2 YNFKEQ. CDR3 sequence (DNA): TGTGCCAGCAGCCGAGAACTACACCAAGAAGCTTTCTTT. It specifies CASSRELHQEAFF.

This clone appeared a few times. The chain couples TRBV7-2 to TRBJ2-7; D may be TRBD2 (6 bases). Germline V gives CDR1 SGHTA, CDR2 FQGNSA. The ends were cut back, 5 bases at V and 3 bases at J, with 14 bases in the middle. CDR3 size: 14 residues. The CDR3 is CASSAGLSVYEQYF. DNA for the CDR3: TGTGCCAGCAGCGCGGGACTTTCAGTCTACGAGCAGTACTTC. Full variable domain (outside the CDR3, taken from reference TRBV7-2 and TRBJ2-7): GAGVSQSPSNKVTEKGKDVELRCDPISGHTALYWYRQSLGQGLEFLIYFQGNSAPDKSGLPSDRFSAERTGGSVSTLTIQRTQQEDSAVYLCASSAGLSVYEQYFGPGTRLTVT.

The chain recombines TRBV30 with TRBJ2-3; TRBD2 is a possible D gene (5 bases). There are 13 residues in the CDR3. The germline gives CDR1 GTSNPN, CDR2 SVGIG (reference sequence). Trimming left V 1 base short and J 10 bases short, with 15 bases between. This CDR3 reads CAWSDPPGMAQYF. The CDR3 nucleotides are TGTGCCTGGAGTGACCCCCCCGGGATGGCGCAGTATTTT.

The V gene is TRBV5-1, the J gene TRBJ2-3; D is undetermined. The CDR3 loop spans 15 amino acids. CDR1 SGHRS and CDR2 YFSETQ come from the germline V gene. V lost 4 bases, J lost 2 bases, and 14 bases lay in between. CDR3 in DNA: TGCGCCAGCAGCCGGACCCGTTCAGACACAGATACGCAGTATTTT. This codes for CASSRTRSDTDTQYF.

The J gene is TRBJ2-3, the V gene TRBV28; D is uncertain. CDR3 size: 17 residues. V shed 3 bases and J shed 0 bases, with 16 bases lying between them. CDR1 and CDR2 from the germline V gene are MDHEN and SYDVKM. In DNA form, the CDR3 reads TGTGCCAGCAGTTTCCGACCAAACTCAACTAGCACAGATACGCAGTATTTT. This translates into CASSFRPNSTSTDTQYF.

V and J are TRBV5-1 and TRBJ2-2, with a possible D match to TRBD1 (6 bases). The CDR3 extends over 14 amino acids. V lost 4 bases to trimming and J lost 4 bases, with 11 bases between them. In germline, CDR1 is SGHRS, CDR2 YFSETQ. The CDR3 region is CASSVDRPTGELFF. The CDR3, as DNA: TGCGCCAGCAGCGTAGACAGGCCCACCGGGGAGCTGTTTTTT.

This clone was observed a single time. The V gene is TRBV30, the J gene TRBJ1-2, with 11 bases that match TRBD1. The CDR3 totals 11 residues. V lost 5 bases, J lost 8 bases, and 1 base stayed unmatched. CDR1 is GTSNPN and CDR2 is SVGIG in the germline V gene (reference sequence). CDR3: CAWGQGAGYTF. The CDR3 DNA is TGTGCCTGGGGACAGGGGGCCGGCTACACCTTC.

The rearrangement links TRBV7-6 to TRBJ2-3; 13 bases align to TRBD2. The V gene end was trimmed by 7 bases and the J gene end by 6 bases; junction bases not matched to a gene: 7. Germline CDR1 is SGHVS and CDR2 is FNYEAQ. The CDR3 loop spans 15 amino acids. Here the CDR3 DNA reads TGTGCCAGCACCCTAGGGACTAGCGGGACCGATACGCAGTATTTT. Protein product: CASTLGTSGTDTQYF.

This clone was seen only a few times. CDR3 nucleotides: TGTGCCAGCAGTGAAGCAGCGCCTTACGAGCAGTACTTC. Protein product: CASSEAAPYEQYF. The rearrangement links TRBV6-1 to TRBJ2-7; no firm D call. Trimming stripped 0 bases from V and 4 bases from J, with 7 bases between. The CDR3 runs 13 residues. Per the germline V gene, CDR1 is MNHNS and CDR2 is SASEGT.

This rearrangement joins TRBV7-3 to TRBJ2-1; 11 positions agree with TRBD2. The CDR3 sequence is 15 residues long. With 0 bases clipped from V and 7 bases from J, the junction kept 2 bases outside the gene matches. Germline V CDR1 and CDR2: SGHTA, FQGTGA. CDR3 sequence reads: CASSLTGLADNEQFF. For the CDR3, the DNA is TGTGCCAGCAGCTTAACGGGACTAGCGGATAATGAGCAGTTCTTC.

This clone came up a few times. The chain carries TRBV9 and TRBJ1-4, with a possible D match to TRBD1 (5 bases). Trimming removed 0 bases from V and 0 bases from J, with 9 bases in between. This CDR3 comprises 16 residues. In germline, CDR1 is SGDLS, CDR2 YYNGEE. This CDR3 is CASSVGQGATNEKLFF. The CDR3 DNA is TGTGCCAGCAGCGTAGGCCAGGGAGCAACTAATGAAAAACTGTTTTTT.

This clone turned up a few times. This chain links TRBV27 with TRBJ2-1; D unresolved. The germline V and J ends were trimmed by 6 bases and 8 bases, with 14 bases remaining between them. This CDR3 has 13 amino acids. In germline, CDR1 is MNHEY, CDR2 SMNVEV (reference sequence). Written as DNA, the CDR3 is TGTGCCAGCAGATGGACCCAGAGGCATGAGCAGTTCTTC. Translated: CASRWTQRHEQFF.

This chain uses TRBV4-1 with TRBJ1-6, with D maybe TRBD1 (5 bases). This CDR3 spans 15 amino acids. V was shortened by 0 bases and J by 9 bases, with 12 bases between the two germline ends. Germline values: CDR1 MGHRA, CDR2 YSYEKL. The CDR3 DNA is TGCGCCAGCAGCCAAGATCAGGGTTCATCTTCACCCCTCCACTTT. Residues: CASSQDQGSSSPLHF.

V usage is TRBV19 and J usage is TRBJ2-5, with 14 bases that match TRBD2. Losses at the gene ends were 5 bases for V and 2 bases for J; bases not matched to a gene: 1. Germline V gene data show CDR1 as LNHDA and CDR2 as SQIVND (reference sequence). This CDR3 region has 15 residues. CDR3 sequence: CASSGLAGGQETQYF. DNA for the CDR3: TGTGCCAGTAGTGGACTAGCGGGAGGACAAGAGACCCAGTACTTC.